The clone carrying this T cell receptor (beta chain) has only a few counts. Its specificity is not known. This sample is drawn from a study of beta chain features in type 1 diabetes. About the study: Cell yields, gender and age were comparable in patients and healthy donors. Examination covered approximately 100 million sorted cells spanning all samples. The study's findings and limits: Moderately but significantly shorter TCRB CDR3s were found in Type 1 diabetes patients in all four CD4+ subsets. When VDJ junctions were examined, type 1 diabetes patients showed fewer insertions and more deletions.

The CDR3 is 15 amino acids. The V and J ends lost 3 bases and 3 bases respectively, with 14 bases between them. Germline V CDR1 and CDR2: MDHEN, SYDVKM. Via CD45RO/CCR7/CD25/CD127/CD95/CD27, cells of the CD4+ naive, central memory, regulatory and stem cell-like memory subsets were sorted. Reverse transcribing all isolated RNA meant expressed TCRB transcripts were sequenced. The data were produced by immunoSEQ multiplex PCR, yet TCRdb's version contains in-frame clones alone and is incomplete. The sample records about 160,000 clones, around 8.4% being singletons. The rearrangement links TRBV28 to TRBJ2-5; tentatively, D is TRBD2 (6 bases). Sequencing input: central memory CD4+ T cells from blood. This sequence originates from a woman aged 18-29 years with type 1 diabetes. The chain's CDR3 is CASSFHQGGKETQYF. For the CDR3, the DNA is TGTGCCAGCAGTTTCCATCAGGGAGGAAAAGAGACCCAGTACTTC. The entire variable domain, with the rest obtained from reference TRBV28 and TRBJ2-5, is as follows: DVKVTQSSRYLVKRTGEKVFLECVQDMDHENMFWYRQDPGLGLRLIYFSYDVKMKEKGDIPEGYSVSREKKERFSLILESASTNQTSMYLCASSFHQGGKETQYFGPGTRLLVL.